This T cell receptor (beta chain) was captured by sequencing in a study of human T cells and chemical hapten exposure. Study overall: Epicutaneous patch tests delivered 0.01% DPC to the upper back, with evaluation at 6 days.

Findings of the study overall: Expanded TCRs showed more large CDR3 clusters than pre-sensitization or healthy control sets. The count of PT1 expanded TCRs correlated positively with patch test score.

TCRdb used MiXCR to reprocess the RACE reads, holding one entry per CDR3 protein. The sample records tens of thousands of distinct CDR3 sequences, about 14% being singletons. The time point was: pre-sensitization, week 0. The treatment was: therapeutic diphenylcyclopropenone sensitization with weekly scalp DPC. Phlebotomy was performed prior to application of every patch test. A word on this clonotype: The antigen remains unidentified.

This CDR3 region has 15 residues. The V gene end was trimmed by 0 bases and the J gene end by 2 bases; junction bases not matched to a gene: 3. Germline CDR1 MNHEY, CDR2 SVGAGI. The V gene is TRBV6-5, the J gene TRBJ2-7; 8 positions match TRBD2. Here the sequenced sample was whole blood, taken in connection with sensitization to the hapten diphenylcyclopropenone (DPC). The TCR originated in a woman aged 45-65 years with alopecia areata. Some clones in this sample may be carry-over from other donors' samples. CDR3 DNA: TGTGCCAGCAGTTACTCGGATAGCGGGGCCTACGAGCAGTACTTC. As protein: CASSYSDSGAYEQYF.